This T cell receptor beta chain was obtained from a study of T cells in narcolepsy. The V end lost 1 base, the J end lost 2 bases, and 7 bases lay between the germline ends. The CDR3 runs 14 residues. Per germline, CDR1 LGHNA and CDR2 YNFKEQ. The table came from immunoSEQ multiplex PCR; TCRdb's copy has only in-frame clones and leaves some out. Among approximately 16,000 clones listed, just under 75% were seen once. The source is a human donor with narcolepsy. The J gene is TRBJ2-3, the V gene TRBV4-2; no reliable D call. Sequencing used CD45RA- memory CD8+ T cells from PBMCs. DNA for the CDR3: TGTGCCAGCAGCCAAGTATTCGACACAGATACGCAGTATTTT. It translates to CASSQVFDTDTQYF.